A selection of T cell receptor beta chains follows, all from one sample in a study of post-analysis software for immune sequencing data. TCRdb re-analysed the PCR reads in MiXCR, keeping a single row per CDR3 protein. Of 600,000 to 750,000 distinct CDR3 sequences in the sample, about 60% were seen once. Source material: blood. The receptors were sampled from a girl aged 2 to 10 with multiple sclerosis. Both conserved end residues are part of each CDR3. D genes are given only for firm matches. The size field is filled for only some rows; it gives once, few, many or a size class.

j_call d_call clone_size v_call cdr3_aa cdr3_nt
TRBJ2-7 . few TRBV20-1 CSARGTASYEQYF TGCAGTGCTAGGGGCACAGCATCCTACGAGCAGTACTTC
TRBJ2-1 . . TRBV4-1 CASSQESGGYNEQFF TGCGCCAGCAGCCAGGAGTCCGGGGGCTACAATGAGCAGTTCTTC
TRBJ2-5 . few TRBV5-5 CASSFPARETQYF TGTGCCAGCAGCTTCCCGGCCCGGGAGACCCAGTACTTC
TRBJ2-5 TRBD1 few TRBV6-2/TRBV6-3 CASSYFPTGGETQYF TGTGCCAGCAGTTACTTCCCGACAGGGGGAGAGACCCAGTACTTC
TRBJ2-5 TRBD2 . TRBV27 CASSLPPSGGMQYF TGTGCCAGCAGTTTACCCCCTAGCGGGGGGATGCAGTACTTC
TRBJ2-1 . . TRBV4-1 CASSQAGLSGPRLRDEQFF TGCGCCAGCAGCCAAGCAGGCCTTAGCGGCCCCCGTTTAAGGGATGAGCAGTTCTTC
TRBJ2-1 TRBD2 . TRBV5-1 CASSLTTSGSGNEQFF TGCGCCAGCAGCTTGACGACTAGCGGGAGTGGCAATGAGCAGTTCTTC
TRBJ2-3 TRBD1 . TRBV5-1 CASRYRDRASQDTQYF TGCGCCAGCAGGTACCGGGACAGGGCCTCACAAGATACGCAGTATTTT
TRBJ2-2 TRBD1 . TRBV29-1 CSALDRDITGERFF TGCAGCGCCCTGGACAGGGATATAACCGGGGAGCGGTTTTTT
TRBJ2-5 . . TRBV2 CASNLGTPETQYF TGTGCCAGCAATCTCGGGACTCCGGAGACCCAGTACTTC
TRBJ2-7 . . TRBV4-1 CASSQEVMGPGRASYEQYF TGCGCCAGCAGCCAAGAGGTCATGGGTCCCGGGCGGGCATCCTACGAGCAGTACTTC
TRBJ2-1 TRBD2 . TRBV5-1 CASSLLPSGLPYNEQFF TGCGCCAGCAGCTTGTTACCTAGCGGTCTCCCCTACAATGAGCAGTTCTTC
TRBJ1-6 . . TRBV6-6 CASSYTDLNSPLHF TGTGCCAGCAGTTACACAGATTTGAATTCACCCCTCCACTTT
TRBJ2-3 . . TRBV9 CASSPPGPGADTQYF TGTGCCAGCAGCCCCCCCGGGCCTGGTGCAGATACGCAGTATTTT
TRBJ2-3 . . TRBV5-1 CASSPGAGIDTQYF TGCGCCAGCAGCCCCGGCGCGGGGATAGACACGCAGTATTTT
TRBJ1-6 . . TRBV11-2 CASSLTGQPNSPLHF TGTGCCAGCAGCTTAACGGGTCAGCCTAATTCACCCCTCCACTTT
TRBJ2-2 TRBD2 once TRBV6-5 CASSPGGGLDGELFF TGTGCCAGCAGCCCAGGCGGGGGGCTGGACGGGGAGCTGTTTTTT
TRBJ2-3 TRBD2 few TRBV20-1 CSATLASDHTDTQYF TGCAGTGCTACACTAGCGAGCGACCACACAGATACGCAGTATTTT
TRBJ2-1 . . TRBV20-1 CSARQVGLASYNEQFF TGCAGTGCTAGACAGGTGGGGCTAGCCTCCTACAATGAGCAGTTCTTC
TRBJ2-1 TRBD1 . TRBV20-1 CSALPGQGRKEQFF TGCAGTGCTTTACCGGGACAGGGCCGAAAGGAGCAGTTCTTC
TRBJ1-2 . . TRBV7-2 CASSFLGTQTYGYTF TGTGCCAGCAGCTTCTTAGGCACTCAAACCTATGGCTACACCTTC
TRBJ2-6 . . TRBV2 CASSGREGANVLTF TGTGCCAGCAGTGGTCGGGAGGGGGCCAACGTCCTGACTTTC